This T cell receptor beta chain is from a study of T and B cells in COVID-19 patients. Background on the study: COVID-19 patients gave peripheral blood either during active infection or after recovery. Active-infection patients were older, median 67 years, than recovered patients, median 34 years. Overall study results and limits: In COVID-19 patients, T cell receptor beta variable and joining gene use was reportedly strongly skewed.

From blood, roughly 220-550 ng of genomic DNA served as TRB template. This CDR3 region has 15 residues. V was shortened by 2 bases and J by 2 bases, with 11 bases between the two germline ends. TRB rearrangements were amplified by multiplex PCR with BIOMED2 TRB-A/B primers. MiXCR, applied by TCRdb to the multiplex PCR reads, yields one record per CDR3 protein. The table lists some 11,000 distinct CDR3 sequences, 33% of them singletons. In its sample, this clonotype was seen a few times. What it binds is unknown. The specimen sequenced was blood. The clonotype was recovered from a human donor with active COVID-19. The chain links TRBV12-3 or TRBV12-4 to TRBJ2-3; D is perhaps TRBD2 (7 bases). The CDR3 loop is CASSLRGAFTDTQYF. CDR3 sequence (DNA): TGTGCCAGCAGTTTACGGGGGGCATTCACAGATACGCAGTATTTT.